This T cell receptor (beta chain) was found in a study of blood T cells in healthy people across ages. With a J-beta primer mix and a sample-barcoded 5' primer, a second PCR ran 7 to 11 cycles. Each CDR3 protein gets one entry after TCRdb re-called the 5' RACE reads with MiXCR. The sample lists about 320,000 distinct CDR3 sequences, roughly 26% occurring once. CDR3 size: 14 residues. Germline lookup yields CDR1 MGHDK and CDR2 SYGVNS. The specimen sequenced was blood. The TCR was taken from a woman in her seventies in good health. The chain is built from TRBV25-1 and TRBJ2-5; the match to TRBD1 covers 7 bases. The J call may be incorrect, as the DNA end agrees better with TRBJ2-7. This chain's CDR3 is CASSPGGSPYEQYF. The CDR3 coding sequence is TGTGCCAGCAGTCCAGGGGGTAGCCCCTACGAGCAGTACTTC.